A selection of T cell receptor beta chains follows, all from one sample in a study of regulatory dendritic cells for organ transplantation. Clones were read by immunoSEQ multiplex PCR, and TCRdb kept only the in-frame ones, dropping some. The sample gives more than 35,000 clones, around 90% of which show up once; over 0.09% is in the top ten. The sample comprised naive CD8+ T cells from blood. Source of these receptors: a human donor in good health. CDR3s include the opening cysteine and the closing phenylalanine or tryptophan. The D gene is left open where the match is weak. Only part of the rows carry a size: once, few, many, or a class if the clone is expanded.

d_call: .; v_call: TRBV4-1; clone_size: .; j_call: TRBJ2-7; cdr3_aa: CASSQENYSGEQYF; cdr3_nt: TGCGCCAGCAGCCAAGAGAACTATTCGGGCGAGCAGTACTTC
d_call: .; v_call: TRBV4-3; clone_size: .; j_call: TRBJ2-1; cdr3_aa: CASSPYPGVLNEQFF; cdr3_nt: TGCGCCAGCAGCCCCTATCCGGGGGTCTTGAATGAGCAGTTCTTC
d_call: .; v_call: TRBV6-1; clone_size: once; j_call: TRBJ2-7; cdr3_aa: CASSEMAGIYEQYF; cdr3_nt: TGTGCCAGCAGTGAAATGGCAGGGATATACGAGCAGTACTTC
d_call: .; v_call: TRBV5-4; clone_size: .; j_call: TRBJ2-5; cdr3_aa: CASSPGRGWETQYF; cdr3_nt: TGTGCCAGCAGCCCCGGTCGTGGCTGGGAGACCCAGTACTTC
d_call: .; v_call: TRBV9; clone_size: few; j_call: TRBJ1-1; cdr3_aa: CASSERDTEAFF; cdr3_nt: TGTGCCAGCAGCGAAAGGGACACTGAAGCTTTCTTT
d_call: .; v_call: TRBV6-1; clone_size: .; j_call: TRBJ1-2; cdr3_aa: CASSEFQFHYGYTF; cdr3_nt: TGTGCCAGCAGTGAATTTCAGTTCCACTATGGCTACACCTTC
d_call: .; v_call: TRBV5-4; clone_size: .; j_call: TRBJ2-2; cdr3_aa: CASSTPRGGVRTGELFF; cdr3_nt: TGTGCCAGCAGCACCCCCCGTGGGGGAGTACGCACCGGGGAGCTGTTTTTT
d_call: TRBD1; v_call: TRBV30; clone_size: .; j_call: TRBJ2-3; cdr3_aa: CAWDPGTGGPDTQYF; cdr3_nt: TGTGCCTGGGACCCCGGGACAGGGGGCCCAGATACGCAGTATTTT
d_call: .; v_call: TRBV21-1; clone_size: .; j_call: TRBJ1-5; cdr3_aa: CASSKVELGLGGNQPQHF; cdr3_nt: TGTGCCAGCAGCAAAGTGGAGCTAGGGTTGGGTGGCAATCAGCCCCAGCATTTT
d_call: .; v_call: TRBV6-5; clone_size: .; j_call: TRBJ1-5; cdr3_aa: CASSQSDSNQPQHF; cdr3_nt: TGTGCCAGCAGTCAGTCGGATAGCAATCAGCCCCAGCATTTT
d_call: .; v_call: TRBV6-6; clone_size: .; j_call: TRBJ2-5; cdr3_aa: CASTPGHKETQYF; cdr3_nt: TGTGCCAGCACACCGGGACACAAAGAGACCCAGTACTTC
d_call: .; v_call: TRBV27; clone_size: .; j_call: TRBJ2-7; cdr3_aa: CASSLGVSGGSYEQYF; cdr3_nt: TGTGCCAGCAGTCTCGGGGTAAGCGGCGGCAGCTACGAGCAGTACTTC
d_call: .; v_call: TRBV7-8; clone_size: .; j_call: TRBJ1-5; cdr3_aa: CASSLGGRNQPQHF; cdr3_nt: TGTGCCAGCAGCTTAGGAGGGAGAAATCAGCCCCAGCATTTT
d_call: TRBD1; v_call: TRBV9; clone_size: .; j_call: TRBJ1-2; cdr3_aa: CASSAGGTGGRYGYTF; cdr3_nt: TGTGCCAGCAGCGCTGGTGGTACAGGGGGGCGGTATGGCTACACCTTC
d_call: TRBD2; v_call: TRBV5-1; clone_size: .; j_call: TRBJ2-7; cdr3_aa: CASSEGLAEYF; cdr3_nt: TGCGCCAGCAGCGAGGGACTAGCGGAGTACTTC
d_call: .; v_call: TRBV2; clone_size: .; j_call: TRBJ1-1; cdr3_aa: CASSEALGNTEAFF; cdr3_nt: TGTGCCAGCAGTGAAGCGCTTGGGAACACTGAAGCTTTCTTT
d_call: .; v_call: TRBV4-1; clone_size: few; j_call: TRBJ1-1; cdr3_aa: CASSLKGNPNTEAFF; cdr3_nt: TGCGCCAGCAGCCTAAAGGGGAATCCGAACACTGAAGCTTTCTTT
d_call: .; v_call: TRBV27; clone_size: .; j_call: TRBJ2-5; cdr3_aa: CASSLSSQPGDTQYF; cdr3_nt: TGTGCCAGCAGTTTATCGAGCCAACCCGGGGACACCCAGTACTTC
d_call: .; v_call: TRBV6-5; clone_size: .; j_call: TRBJ1-1; cdr3_aa: CASSPGGDWAFF; cdr3_nt: TGTGCCAGCAGTCCAGGCGGGGATTGGGCTTTCTTT
d_call: .; v_call: TRBV29-1; clone_size: .; j_call: TRBJ1-3; cdr3_aa: CSVKEEIGQGGGNTIYF; cdr3_nt: TGCAGCGTTAAAGAGGAGATAGGGCAGGGAGGGGGAAACACCATATATTTT
d_call: TRBD2; v_call: TRBV4-3; clone_size: .; j_call: TRBJ2-1; cdr3_aa: CASSQGTSGRGNEQFF; cdr3_nt: TGCGCCAGCAGCCAAGGGACTAGCGGGAGGGGGAATGAGCAGTTCTTC
d_call: TRBD1; v_call: TRBV4-1; clone_size: .; j_call: TRBJ1-2; cdr3_aa: CASSQGDRDTLYGYTF; cdr3_nt: TGCGCCAGCAGCCAAGGGGACAGAGACACTCTCTATGGCTACACCTTC
d_call: .; v_call: TRBV4-3; clone_size: .; j_call: TRBJ2-7; cdr3_aa: CASSQGTLGAYEQYF; cdr3_nt: TGCGCCAGCAGCCAAGGGACCCTAGGGGCCTACGAGCAGTACTTC
d_call: .; v_call: TRBV7-9; clone_size: once; j_call: TRBJ2-7; cdr3_aa: CASSLNAYEQYF; cdr3_nt: TGTGCCAGCAGCTTAAATGCCTACGAGCAGTACTTC
d_call: .; v_call: TRBV11-2; clone_size: once; j_call: TRBJ2-2; cdr3_aa: CASSLSVAGELFF; cdr3_nt: TGTGCCAGCAGCTTAAGTGTAGCCGGGGAGCTGTTTTTT
d_call: .; v_call: TRBV7-6; clone_size: .; j_call: TRBJ2-2; cdr3_aa: CASSLGLRAGELFF; cdr3_nt: TGTGCCAGCAGCTTAGGGCTTAGGGCCGGGGAGCTGTTTTTT
d_call: TRBD2; v_call: TRBV9; clone_size: .; j_call: TRBJ2-7; cdr3_aa: CASSQTSGGAYEQYF; cdr3_nt: TGTGCCAGCAGCCAGACTAGCGGGGGGGCCTACGAGCAGTACTTC
d_call: .; v_call: TRBV18; clone_size: .; j_call: TRBJ1-3; cdr3_aa: CASSQGPPTSGNTIYF; cdr3_nt: TGTGCCAGCTCGCAGGGACCCCCTACCTCTGGAAACACCATATATTTT
d_call: .; v_call: TRBV19; clone_size: .; j_call: TRBJ2-1; cdr3_aa: CASSPPGAYNEQFF; cdr3_nt: TGTGCCAGTAGTCCACCAGGGGCCTACAATGAGCAGTTCTTC
d_call: .; v_call: TRBV6-5; clone_size: .; j_call: TRBJ2-7; cdr3_aa: CASRHALNEQYF; cdr3_nt: TGTGCCAGCAGACATGCCTTAAACGAGCAGTACTTC
d_call: TRBD2; v_call: TRBV30; clone_size: .; j_call: TRBJ2-7; cdr3_aa: CAWTPLAGIPEQYF; cdr3_nt: TGTGCCTGGACTCCCCTAGCGGGGATACCCGAGCAGTACTTC
d_call: TRBD1; v_call: TRBV5-6; clone_size: .; j_call: TRBJ1-5; cdr3_aa: CASSLSGGSQPQHF; cdr3_nt: TGTGCCAGCAGCTTGTCAGGGGGCTCTCAGCCCCAGCATTTT
d_call: .; v_call: TRBV5-1; clone_size: .; j_call: TRBJ2-3; cdr3_aa: CASSPRTVYNTDTQYF; cdr3_nt: TGCGCCAGCAGCCCACGGACGGTCTACAACACAGATACGCAGTATTTT
d_call: .; v_call: TRBV6-5; clone_size: .; j_call: TRBJ2-7; cdr3_aa: CASSYGQHYEQYF; cdr3_nt: TGTGCCAGCAGTTACGGCCAGCACTACGAGCAGTACTTC
d_call: .; v_call: TRBV27; clone_size: .; j_call: TRBJ1-5; cdr3_aa: CASSSAGRSNQPQHF; cdr3_nt: TGTGCCAGCAGTTCGGCAGGAAGGAGCAATCAGCCCCAGCATTTT
d_call: TRBD2; v_call: TRBV2; clone_size: once; j_call: TRBJ2-3; cdr3_aa: CASSETSGRPTDTQYF; cdr3_nt: TGTGCCAGCAGTGAGACTAGCGGGAGGCCCACAGATACGCAGTATTTT
d_call: .; v_call: TRBV9; clone_size: once; j_call: TRBJ1-5; cdr3_aa: CASSREGGQGQPQHF; cdr3_nt: TGTGCCAGCAGCCGCGAGGGGGGGCAAGGTCAGCCCCAGCATTTT
d_call: .; v_call: TRBV7-2; clone_size: .; j_call: TRBJ1-6; cdr3_aa: CASSLTGGLYNSPLHF; cdr3_nt: TGTGCCAGCAGCTTAACGGGGGGATTATATAATTCACCCCTCCACTTT
d_call: .; v_call: TRBV29-1; clone_size: .; j_call: TRBJ1-2; cdr3_aa: CSVVGGRGGGYTF; cdr3_nt: TGCAGCGTTGTCGGGGGCAGGGGCGGTGGCTACACCTTC
d_call: .; v_call: TRBV6-6; clone_size: .; j_call: TRBJ1-1; cdr3_aa: CASGEDSPAFF; cdr3_nt: TGTGCCAGCGGGGAGGACTCTCCGGCTTTCTTT
d_call: .; v_call: TRBV7-7; clone_size: .; j_call: TRBJ1-1; cdr3_aa: CASTFLEDRSHPHPNTEAFF; cdr3_nt: TGTGCTAGCACCTTTTTGGAAGACAGGTCCCATCCCCATCCCAACACTGAAGCTTTCTTT
d_call: TRBD1; v_call: TRBV25-1; clone_size: once; j_call: TRBJ2-3; cdr3_aa: CASSEETGGLADTQYF; cdr3_nt: TGTGCCAGCAGTGAGGAGACAGGGGGCCTAGCAGATACGCAGTATTTT
d_call: .; v_call: TRBV7-9; clone_size: .; j_call: TRBJ1-1; cdr3_aa: CASGGPVWRDTEAFF; cdr3_nt: TGTGCCAGCGGGGGCCCGGTGTGGAGAGACACTGAAGCTTTCTTT
d_call: .; v_call: TRBV18; clone_size: .; j_call: TRBJ1-5; cdr3_aa: CASSPDSDSNQPQHF; cdr3_nt: TGTGCCAGCTCACCCGACAGTGATAGCAATCAGCCCCAGCATTTT
d_call: TRBD2; v_call: TRBV30; clone_size: .; j_call: TRBJ2-2; cdr3_aa: CAQDGRGPSGELFF; cdr3_nt: TGTGCCCAAGATGGGAGGGGACCATCCGGGGAGCTGTTTTTT
d_call: .; v_call: TRBV21-1; clone_size: .; j_call: TRBJ1-1; cdr3_aa: CASQGGTEAFF; cdr3_nt: TGTGCCAGCCAGGGGGGAACTGAAGCTTTCTTT
d_call: TRBD1; v_call: TRBV30; clone_size: .; j_call: TRBJ1-5; cdr3_aa: CAWSQGQGFQPQHF; cdr3_nt: TGTGCCTGGAGTCAGGGACAGGGATTTCAGCCCCAGCATTTT
d_call: TRBD1; v_call: TRBV28; clone_size: .; j_call: TRBJ1-4; cdr3_aa: CASSLSWDRPTTNEKLFF; cdr3_nt: TGTGCCAGCAGTCTCTCTTGGGACAGGCCTACAACTAATGAAAAACTGTTTTTT
d_call: .; v_call: TRBV28; clone_size: .; j_call: TRBJ2-7; cdr3_aa: CASSLLTKYEQYF; cdr3_nt: TGTGCCAGCAGTTTACTAACAAAGTACGAGCAGTACTTC
d_call: .; v_call: TRBV9; clone_size: .; j_call: TRBJ1-2; cdr3_aa: CASSVSRTYYGYTF; cdr3_nt: TGTGCCAGCAGCGTCTCGAGGACTTACTATGGCTACACCTTC
d_call: .; v_call: TRBV9; clone_size: .; j_call: TRBJ2-5; cdr3_aa: CASLRGGTQYF; cdr3_nt: TGTGCCAGCCTCCGAGGGGGGACCCAGTACTTC
d_call: TRBD1; v_call: TRBV25-1; clone_size: .; j_call: TRBJ2-5; cdr3_aa: CASGQGAGETQYF; cdr3_nt: TGTGCCAGCGGACAGGGGGCGGGGGAGACCCAGTACTTC
d_call: .; v_call: TRBV12-5; clone_size: .; j_call: TRBJ2-3; cdr3_aa: CASGFSVADTQYF; cdr3_nt: TGTGCTAGTGGTTTTTCAGTCGCAGATACGCAGTATTTT
d_call: .; v_call: TRBV28; clone_size: once; j_call: TRBJ1-2; cdr3_aa: CASSLSKGYAASNYGYTF; cdr3_nt: TGTGCCAGCAGTTTATCGAAGGGGTACGCAGCATCTAACTATGGCTACACCTTC
d_call: .; v_call: TRBV4-1; clone_size: once; j_call: TRBJ2-7; cdr3_aa: CASSPRDGAYEQYF; cdr3_nt: TGCGCCAGCAGCCCCAGAGACGGGGCCTACGAGCAGTACTTC